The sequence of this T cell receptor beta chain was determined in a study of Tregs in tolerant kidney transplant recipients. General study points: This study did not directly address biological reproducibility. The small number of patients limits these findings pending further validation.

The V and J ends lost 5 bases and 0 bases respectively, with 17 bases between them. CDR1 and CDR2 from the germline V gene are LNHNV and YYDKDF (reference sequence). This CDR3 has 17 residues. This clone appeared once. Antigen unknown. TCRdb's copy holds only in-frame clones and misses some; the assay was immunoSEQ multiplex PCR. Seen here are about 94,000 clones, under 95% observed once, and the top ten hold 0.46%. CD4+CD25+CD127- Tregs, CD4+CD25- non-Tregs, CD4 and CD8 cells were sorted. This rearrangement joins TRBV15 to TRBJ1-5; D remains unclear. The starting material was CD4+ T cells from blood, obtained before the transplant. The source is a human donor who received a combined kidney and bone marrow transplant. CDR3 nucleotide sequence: TGTGCCACCAGCTCAGATGAATCGGGGTATAGCAATCAGCCCCAGCATTTT. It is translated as CATSSDESGYSNQPQHF.